The 18 T cell receptor beta chains presented below share a single source sample, sequenced in a study of cytomegalovirus exposure and HLA in healthy donors. The repertoire was sequenced with immunoSEQ multiplex PCR; TCRdb's copy has only in-frame clones and lacks some. The table records 190,000 or so clones, roughly 80% of them present only once. Material for sequencing was PBMCs. These receptors were collected from a woman between 18 and 29 years old in good health and CMV-seropositive.

As concerns this clone: The identical CDR3 is also encoded by other nucleotide sequences in the sample. V usage is TRBV11-3 and J usage is TRBJ1-1; D possibly corresponds to TRBD1 (5 bases). The V gene's germline CDR1 is SGHNT and CDR2 YENEEA. The CDR3 is 14 residues long. Trimming took 1 base from V and 5 from J, leaving 11 bases between them. This chain's CDR3 is CASSLGQGSTEAFF. Here the CDR3 DNA reads TGTGCCAGCAGCTTAGGGCAGGGAAGTACTGAAGCTTTCTTT.

V usage is TRBV9 and J usage is TRBJ2-3, with a possible D match to TRBD2 (5 bases). Germline loops: CDR1 SGDLS, CDR2 YYNGEE. Trimming pared 4 bases from V and 6 bases from J, leaving 18 bases between. There are 15 residues in the CDR3. As DNA, the CDR3 is TGTGCCAGCAGCTCCTCACATGGAGGTGGTGATACGCAGTATTTT. Translation: CASSSSHGGGDTQYF.

The J gene is TRBJ1-1, the V gene TRBV29-1; D possibly corresponds to TRBD1 (5 bases). Germline V gives CDR1 SQVTM, CDR2 ANQGSEA. This CDR3 is 12 amino acids long. V lost 4 bases to trimming and J lost 6 bases, with 12 bases between them. CDR3 in DNA: TGCAGCGTTGTTGGGGGGGACGCTGAAGCTTTCTTT. It translates to CSVVGGDAEAFF.

The V and J genes are TRBV28 and TRBJ1-1; D not resolved. V was trimmed by 1 base and J by 0 bases, leaving 15 bases between them. The CDR3 has 17 residues. Germline V gene data show CDR1 as MDHEN and CDR2 as SYDVKM. The CDR3 sequence: CASSLFRGKGLNTEAFF. The CDR3 bases are TGTGCCAGCAGTTTATTTCGAGGGAAGGGATTGAACACTGAAGCTTTCTTT.

The chain employs TRBV25-1 and TRBJ1-3; 10 bases match TRBD1. Germline CDR1 is MGHDK and CDR2 is SYGVNS. CDR3 length equals 16 residues. J was trimmed by 2 bases and V by 6 bases; bases with no gene match: 7. The CDR3 DNA sequence: TGTGCCAGCAGGTTTGGACAGGGGGGAACTGGAAACACCATATATTTT. It yields the protein CASRFGQGGTGNTIYF.

The chain has TRBV2 and TRBJ1-1, with D hard to call. The ends were cut back, 6 bases at V and 1 base at J, with 9 bases in the middle. The CDR3 covers 13 residues. Germline loops: CDR1 SNHLY, CDR2 FYNNEI. CDR3 sequence reads: CASRDGRNTEAFF. The DNA for the CDR3 is TGTGCCAGCAGGGACGGGAGGAACACTGAAGCTTTCTTT.

V usage is TRBV7-2 and J usage is TRBJ1-2; a possible D gene is TRBD1 (5 bases). Trimming shortened V by 0 bases and J by 3 bases, and 11 bases separated the two germline ends. Germline V gene data show CDR1 as SGHTA and CDR2 as FQGNSA. The CDR3 has 15 residues. CDR3 amino acids: CASSLAPTQDYGYTF. Written as DNA, the CDR3 is TGTGCCAGCAGCTTAGCACCAACACAGGACTATGGCTACACCTTC.

J is TRBJ2-2 and V is TRBV4-3, with 9 bases matching TRBD2. This CDR3 is built from 19 residues. The V segment lost 0 bases and the J segment 4 bases; nucleotides outside the gene matches: 12. Per germline, CDR1 LGHNA and CDR2 YSLEER. CDR3 amino acids: CASSQDGIVAGGFTGELFF. The CDR3 region has the DNA TGCGCCAGCAGCCAAGATGGTATCGTGGCGGGGGGGTTCACCGGGGAGCTGTTTTTT.

The chain recombines TRBV7-6 with TRBJ2-7; 9 bases agree with TRBD2. Germline CDR1 reads SGHVS; CDR2 reads FNYEAQ. The V and J ends lost 5 bases and 2 bases, in that order; junction bases with no gene match: 7. This CDR3 region has 15 residues. CDR3 in amino acids: CASSNRLAAPYEQYF. In DNA form, the CDR3 reads TGTGCCAGCAGCAATCGACTAGCGGCTCCCTACGAGCAGTACTTC.

The chain is built from TRBV11-2 and TRBJ1-3, with unresolved D. V was clipped by 8 bases and J by 4 bases, with 15 bases between them. Germline CDR1 SGHAT, CDR2 FQNNGV. The CDR3 spans 14 residues. The CDR3 loop is CASAKTRGGNTIYF. CDR3 DNA sequence: TGTGCCAGCGCCAAGACCCGGGGAGGAAACACCATATATTTT.

The J gene is TRBJ2-1, the V gene TRBV27, with 14 bases aligning to TRBD2. The CDR3 is made up of 15 amino acids. The V segment lost 6 bases and the J segment 10 bases; nucleotides outside the gene matches: 8. Germline V gives CDR1 MNHEY, CDR2 SMNVEV (reference sequence). Here the CDR3 reads CASSPGLAGVGEQFF. The DNA for the CDR3 is TGTGCCAGCAGCCCGGGACTAGCGGGGGTAGGGGAGCAGTTCTTC.

The CDR3 reads CASSRDRGPTNEKLFF. The CDR3 region has the DNA TGTGCCAGCAGTCGGGACAGGGGGCCAACTAATGAAAAACTGTTTTTT. The chain joins TRBV2 to TRBJ1-4; TRBD1 matches 12 bases. The ends lost 5 bases at V and 0 bases at J; junction bases unmatched: 1. Germline CDR1 is SNHLY and CDR2 is FYNNEI. The length of the CDR3 is 16 residues.

This clone turned up a few times. This rearrangement joins TRBV5-1 to TRBJ2-7, with 11 bases matching TRBD1. This CDR3 has 14 residues. V trimming: 7 bases; J trimming: 3 bases; junction bases outside the gene matches: 6. Per germline, CDR1 SGHRS and CDR2 YFSETQ. The CDR3 bases are TGCGCCAGCCAAAGAGGGACAGGGGGCTACGAGCAGTACTTC. Encoded protein: CASQRGTGGYEQYF.

CDR3 sequence: CASSAGQGKYEQYF. The CDR3 region has the DNA TGTGCCAGCTCAGCCGGACAGGGGAAATACGAGCAGTACTTC. The rearrangement uses TRBV18 and TRBJ2-7, with 9 bases matching TRBD1. V lost 5 bases to trimming and J lost 4 bases; unmatched junction nucleotides: 6. Germline values: CDR1 KGHSH, CDR2 LQKENI. The CDR3 is made up of 14 amino acids.

This clone has just one count. The V call is TRBV5-1, the J call TRBJ1-6; 9 positions agree with TRBD1. V was clipped by 7 bases and J by 8 bases; unmatched bases: 4. Germline CDR1 SGHRS, CDR2 YFSETQ. The CDR3 is 13 amino acids. CDR3 nucleotide sequence: TGCGCCAGCGGACAGGGGAGCGATTCACCCCTCCACTTT. It codes for CASGQGSDSPLHF.

This sequence joins TRBV7-9 and TRBJ1-6, with D possibly being TRBD1 (6 bases). Germline loops: CDR1 SEHNR, CDR2 FQNEAQ (reference sequence). The ends were cut back, 1 base at V and 10 bases at J, with 14 bases in the middle. This CDR3 spans 15 amino acids. In DNA, the CDR3 is TGTGCCAGCAGCTTAGTTTCGGGGGGCCAGTCACCCCTCCACTTT. This translates into CASSLVSGGQSPLHF. The whole variable domain, remainder taken from reference TRBV7-9 and TRBJ1-6, is DTGVSQNPRHKITKRGQNVTFRCDPISEHNRLYWYRQTLGQGPEFLTYFQNEAQLEKSRLLSDRFSAERPKGSFSTLEIQRTEQGDSAMYLCASSLVSGGQSPLHFGNGTRLTVT.

The chain has TRBV13 and TRBJ2-1; 8 bases are a match to TRBD1. J was trimmed by 5 bases and V by 5 bases; bases with no gene match: 14. The CDR3 runs 17 residues. CDR1 PRHDT and CDR2 FYEKMQ come from the germline V gene (reference sequence). For the CDR3, the DNA is TGTGCCAGCAGCACCGGAGCCCGGGGGACAGGTGACAATGAGCAGTTCTTC. This translates into CASSTGARGTGDNEQFF.

The rearrangement links TRBV9 to TRBJ2-2; tentatively, D is TRBD2 (5 bases). The CDR3 contains 14 residues. Per the germline V gene, CDR1 is SGDLS and CDR2 is YYNGEE. V lost 4 bases and J lost 2, with 9 bases in between. In DNA form, the CDR3 reads TGTGCCAGCAGCCCGGGGATAAACACCGGGGAGCTGTTTTTT. The encoded protein is CASSPGINTGELFF.